This record concerns one T cell receptor beta chain sequence. The antigen is unknown. The Oncomine TCR Beta short-read assay was applied to DNA of cultured CD4+ T cells. MiXCR, applied by TCRdb to the PCR reads, yields one record per CDR3 protein. The table records roughly 2,000 distinct CDR3 sequences, 18% of them present only once. Treatment specified: approximately 9-day PBMC culture with coronavirus spike peptide pools or control peptides (ViraFEST assay). According to the study, CD4+ T cells from the unexposed donor were gathered ahead of the COVID-19 pandemic (2011-2018). Once peptide pools had expanded antigen-specific T cells, ViraFEST sequenced TCRs. Wells contained about 2 million PBMCs each, and these were cultured with around 10 IU/ml IL-2 and roughly 10 ug/ml peptide pools. These data come from a study of vaccination and CD4 T cells after COVID-19. Study details: Two of the convalescents were Hispanic, and the group consisted of six males and four females. Post-vaccine sampling followed dose two by a median about 69 days (range 14 to 241).

V gave up 3 bases and J gave up 1 base, with 13 bases separating them. CDR1 is DFQATT, CDR2 SNEGSKA, per germline (reference sequence). The CDR3 has 14 amino acids. The sample taken for sequencing was CD4+ T cells from blood, cultured in vitro. The chain employs TRBV20-1 and TRBJ2-7; D is possibly TRBD1 (5 bases). The sequence came from a human donor in good health. For the CDR3, the DNA is TGCAGTGCTAGGTCCCCGACAGATTCCTACGAGCAGTACTTC. Protein: CSARSPTDSYEQYF.